The rows below give T cell receptor beta chains drawn from one sample of a study of CD8 T cells in ankylosing spondylitis. TCRdb reprocessed the 5' RACE reads via MiXCR and lists one record per CDR3 protein. The sample consists of a few hundred thousand distinct CDR3 sequences, 20% to 25% of them appearing once. The sample was blood, either unsorted or a sorted T cell fraction (not recorded which). The receptors here all came from a male donor with ankylosing spondylitis. CDR3s leave out the opening cysteine and the closing phenylalanine or tryptophan. Each record gives: J gene, V gene, CDR3 protein.

J: TRBJ2-5; V: TRBV7-9; CDR3: ASSPLEETQY
J: TRBJ2-2; V: TRBV4-2; CDR3: ASSHSGDPNTGELF
J: TRBJ1-4; V: TRBV2; CDR3: ASSELLRGLRF
J: TRBJ2-5; V: TRBV6-5; CDR3: ASSYSTGQETQY
J: TRBJ2-3; V: TRBV5-1; CDR3: ASSPTDRTDTQY
J: TRBJ1-3; V: TRBV9; CDR3: ASSFKDGASSGNTIY
J: TRBJ2-1; V: TRBV7-2; CDR3: ASTVGSEYNEQF
J: TRBJ2-5; V: TRBV28; CDR3: ASREGLSRAGQETQY
J: TRBJ2-2; V: TRBV24-1; CDR3: ATSDASIGAGELF
J: TRBJ1-2; V: TRBV18; CDR3: ASSPSVAKDGYT
J: TRBJ2-7; V: TRBV5-1; CDR3: ASSLARRRDGEQY
J: TRBJ2-2; V: TRBV4-3; CDR3: ASSQDRATNTGELF
J: TRBJ1-1; V: TRBV7-9; CDR3: ASSSGQGTDTEAF
J: TRBJ1-1; V: TRBV7-8; CDR3: ASSLGQGYTEAF
J: TRBJ2-1; V: TRBV14; CDR3: ASSQLSLAGGLRQF
J: TRBJ2-3; V: TRBV20-1; CDR3: SATPLGADTQY
J: TRBJ1-5; V: TRBV4-2; CDR3: ASSGRDRGSEPQH
J: TRBJ2-7; V: TRBV25-1; CDR3: ASSSIPFYEQY
J: TRBJ2-3; V: TRBV9; CDR3: ASSPHGVTDTQY
J: TRBJ2-5; V: TRBV7-9; CDR3: ASSLAGKTQY
J: TRBJ1-5; V: TRBV10-3; CDR3: AISGGPLQPQH
J: TRBJ2-7; V: TRBV29-1; CDR3: SVMLSYEQY
J: TRBJ2-1; V: TRBV4-3; CDR3: ASSQEREGEQF
J: TRBJ2-3; V: TRBV10-3; CDR3: AISDPRTGVPDTQY
J: TRBJ2-7; V: TRBV5-1; CDR3: ASSPGTGDLGEQY
J: TRBJ2-5; V: TRBV10-3; CDR3: AIRPGDRPEETQY
J: TRBJ2-4; V: TRBV7-8; CDR3: ASSHDLDRGGENIQY
J: TRBJ2-2; V: TRBV20-1; CDR3: SAREPYTGELF
J: TRBJ2-7; V: TRBV3-1; CDR3: ASSQEWSQGTSYEQY
J: TRBJ2-1; V: TRBV5-1; CDR3: ASLRDRVKF
J: TRBJ2-3; V: TRBV10-3; CDR3: AISEPGLGGTDTQY
J: TRBJ2-7; V: TRBV5-1; CDR3: ASSTRQSSSYEQY
J: TRBJ2-2; V: TRBV12-3/TRBV12-4; CDR3: ASSLGTRNTGELF
J: TRBJ2-5; V: TRBV6-6; CDR3: ASHTEAKETQY
J: TRBJ2-7; V: TRBV5-1; CDR3: ASSFTWQEAYEQY
J: TRBJ2-1; V: TRBV29-1; CDR3: SASLGQGPGYNEQF
J: TRBJ1-1; V: TRBV18; CDR3: ASSTTRGAF
J: TRBJ2-1; V: TRBV12-3/TRBV12-4; CDR3: ASSLTSGSYEQF
J: TRBJ1-4; V: TRBV7-9; CDR3: ASSQGQGREKLF
J: TRBJ2-1; V: TRBV20-1; CDR3: SARSDGTSGHNEQF
J: TRBJ2-1; V: TRBV19; CDR3: ASSIDRATVNEQF
J: TRBJ1-5; V: TRBV20-1; CDR3: SASRADQPQH
J: TRBJ1-4; V: TRBV29-1; CDR3: SVATGSNEKLF
J: TRBJ1-1; V: TRBV5-1; CDR3: ASSLRQGITEAF